The clone carrying this T cell receptor (beta chain) has more than one count but fewer than ten. Its antigen is undetermined. With 3 bases clipped from V and 6 bases from J, the junction kept 14 bases outside the gene matches. CDR3 length: 17 residues. This specimen belongs to a study of T-cell memory formation after mild COVID-19. Study overall: The TCR clusters were mostly specific to one donor.

5'RACE primed at constant segments yielded TCR alpha and TCR beta cDNA libraries bearing sample barcodes and UMIs. Using its own MiXCR run on the 5' RACE reads, TCRdb lists one record per CDR3 protein. The sample has about 420,000 distinct CDR3 sequences; 23% are singletons. Findings and limits, study-wide: Within pre-infection memory, some responding clones were found, suggesting cross-reactive memory joined. Clones contracting day 15 to 85 were balanced CD4/CD8; later expanders leaned CD4+.

The chain is built from TRBV12-3 or TRBV12-4 and TRBJ2-5, with 9 positions matching TRBD2. The TCR was taken from an adult woman who had mild COVID-19 (a few samples of this study predate the infection). Cell type and time point are not known. Sequenced sample: PBMCs or a T cell subset sorted from them (not recorded which). The CDR3 sequence is CASSFSPSGGFRKTQYF. CDR3 coding DNA: TGTGCCAGCAGTTTCAGTCCCAGCGGGGGGTTCCGAAAGACCCAGTACTTC.